The next 9 T cell receptor beta chains were all read from a single sample in a study of blood T cell repertoires in COVID-19. Generated by immunoSEQ multiplex PCR, the TCRdb table keeps only in-frame clones and is missing some. The data contain roughly 73,000 clones, 70% to 90% of them singletons. The sequenced material came from peripheral blood. The receptors were gathered from a man in his sixties or seventies with active or convalescent COVID-19.

This chain uses TRBV29-1 with TRBJ1-2, with D unclear. This CDR3 comprises 14 residues. Trimming removed 3 bases from V and 2 bases from J, with 13 bases in between. The V gene's germline CDR1 is SQVTM and CDR2 ANQGSEA. The CDR3 sequence: CSVEGLPDNYGYTF. CDR3 nucleotide sequence: TGCAGCGTTGAGGGCCTACCCGACAACTATGGCTACACCTTC.

The V call is TRBV6-1, the J call TRBJ1-6; D not resolved. The V and J ends lost 1 base and 7 bases respectively, with 17 bases between them. Germline V CDR1 and CDR2: MNHNS, SASEGT. This CDR3 is built from 17 residues. CDR3 bases: TGTGCCAGCAGTGAAGAGTTGGGAGCAAGTTCGAATTCACCCCTCCACTTT. Protein: CASSEELGASSNSPLHF.

The chain employs TRBV6-1 and TRBJ2-2; D perhaps matches TRBD2 (5 bases). The CDR3 sequence is 15 residues long. The V and J ends lost 2 bases and 4 bases respectively, with 11 bases between them. From germline, CDR1 is MNHNS and CDR2 SASEGT. The CDR3 DNA sequence: TGTGCCAGCAGTGAATCAGACCGGGGCACCGGGGAGCTGTTTTTT. Encoded protein: CASSESDRGTGELFF.

The V call is TRBV5-1, the J call TRBJ1-1, with 11 bases lining up with TRBD1. CDR1 is SGHRS and CDR2 is YFSETQ in the germline V gene. V lost 0 bases, J lost 3 bases, and 4 bases stayed unmatched. The CDR3 consists of 16 residues. The CDR3 sequence: CASSLGPGQGDTEAFF. The CDR3 bases are TGCGCCAGCAGCTTGGGTCCGGGACAGGGGGACACTGAAGCTTTCTTT.

This clone was seen just once. J is TRBJ2-2 and V is TRBV5-4; perhaps TRBD1 as D (5 bases). The V and J ends lost 4 bases and 0 bases respectively, with 10 bases between them. This CDR3 spans 15 amino acids. The V gene's germline CDR1 is SGHNT and CDR2 YYREEE (reference sequence). DNA for the CDR3: TGTGCCAGCAGCATTGGGGCAGCGAACACCGGGGAGCTGTTTTTT. Its protein is CASSIGAANTGELFF.

As concerns this clone: Additional DNA sequences in this sample encode the identical CDR3. This rearrangement joins TRBV6-5 to TRBJ1-2; D is undetermined. This CDR3 spans 14 amino acids. The germline V gene has CDR1 MNHEY and CDR2 SVGAGI. With 6 bases removed from V and 3 bases from J, the gap between germline ends came to 14 bases. CDR3 in amino acids: CASSLRGGDYGYTF. The CDR3 bases are TGTGCCAGCAGCCTGCGGGGAGGTGACTATGGCTACACCTTC.

As regards this clone: The junction departs from the called germline gene at one end, perhaps through a read error. The rearrangement uses TRBV20-1 and TRBJ1-2, with no clear D. Per germline, CDR1 DFQATT and CDR2 SNEGSKA (reference sequence). The CDR3 has 10 amino acids. CDR3 loop: CSAQRTHGMF. The CDR3 region has the DNA TGCAGTGCCCAGAGGACTCACGGAATGTTC.

V is TRBV5-1 and J is TRBJ1-6; D gene uncertain. CDR3 length: 16 residues. Trimming stripped 0 bases from V and 6 bases from J, with 13 bases between. The germline V gene encodes CDR1 SGHRS and CDR2 YFSETQ. The CDR3 DNA reads TGCGCCAGCAGCTTGGAGAACGATCTCAGTAATTCACCCCTCCACTTT. This encodes CASSLENDLSNSPLHF. The full variable domain, completed using reference TRBV5-1 and TRBJ1-6, is KAGVTQTPRYLIKTRGQQVTLSCSPISGHRSVSWYQQTPGQGLQFLFEYFSETQRNKGNFPGRFSGRQFSNSRSEMNVSTLELGDSALYLCASSLENDLSNSPLHFGNGTRLTVT.

This rearrangement joins TRBV3-1 (or the pseudogene TRBV3-2) to TRBJ2-5, with D possibly matching TRBD2 (6 bases). The V gene's germline CDR1 is LGHDT and CDR2 YNNKEL (reference sequence). Between the trimmed V and J ends, which lost 2 bases and 5 bases, there was a span of 21 bases. This CDR3 has 17 residues. The chain's CDR3 is CASSQKRRGRAEETQYF. DNA for the CDR3: TGTGCCAGCAGCCAAAAGCGGCGGGGAAGGGCCGAGGAGACCCAGTACTTC.